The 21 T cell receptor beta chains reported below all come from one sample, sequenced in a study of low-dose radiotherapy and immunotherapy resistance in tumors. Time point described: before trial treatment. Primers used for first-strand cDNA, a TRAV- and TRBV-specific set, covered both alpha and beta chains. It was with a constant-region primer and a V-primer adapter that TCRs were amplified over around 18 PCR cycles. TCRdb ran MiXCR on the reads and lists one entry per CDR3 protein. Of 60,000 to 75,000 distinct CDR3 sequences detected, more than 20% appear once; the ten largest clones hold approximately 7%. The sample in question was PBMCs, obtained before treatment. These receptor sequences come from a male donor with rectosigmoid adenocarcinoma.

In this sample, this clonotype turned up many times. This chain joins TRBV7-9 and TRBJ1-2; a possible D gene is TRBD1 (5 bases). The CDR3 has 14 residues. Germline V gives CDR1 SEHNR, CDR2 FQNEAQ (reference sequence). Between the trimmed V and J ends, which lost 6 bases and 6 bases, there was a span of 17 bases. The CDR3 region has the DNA TGTGCCAGCAGTGAAACTCCAGGGTACAATGGCTACACCTTC. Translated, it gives CASSETPGYNGYTF.

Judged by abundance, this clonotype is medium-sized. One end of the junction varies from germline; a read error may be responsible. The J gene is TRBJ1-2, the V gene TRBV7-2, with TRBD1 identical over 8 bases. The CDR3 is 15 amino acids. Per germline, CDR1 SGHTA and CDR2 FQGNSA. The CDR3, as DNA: TGCGCCAGCAGCCAAGACGCAGGACAGGGCTTAGGCTACACCTTC. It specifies CASSQDAGQGLGYTF.

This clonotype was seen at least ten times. The CDR3 sequence is CASKRNSNQPQHF. As DNA, the CDR3 is TGTGCCAGCAAACGGAATAGCAATCAGCCCCAGCATTTT. The V gene is TRBV12-3 or TRBV12-4, the J gene TRBJ1-5; unclear D gene. The CDR3 extends over 13 amino acids. V lost 7 bases, J lost 0 bases, and 7 bases lay in between.

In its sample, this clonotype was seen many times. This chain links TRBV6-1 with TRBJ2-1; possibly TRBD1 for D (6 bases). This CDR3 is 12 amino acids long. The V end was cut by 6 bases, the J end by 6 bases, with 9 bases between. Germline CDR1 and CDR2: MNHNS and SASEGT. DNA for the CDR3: TGTGCCAGCAGCAGGGGAGCCAATGAGCAGTTCTTC. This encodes CASSRGANEQFF.

The CDR3, as DNA: TGCAGCGTTTTTGGGCCAAGGAACGAGCAGTACTTC. Protein sequence: CSVFGPRNEQYF. The chain recombines TRBV29-1 with TRBJ2-7, with D uncertain. V lost 5 bases and J lost 5, with 13 bases in between. The germline CDR1 and CDR2 sequences are SQVTM and ANQGSEA. CDR3 size: 12 residues.

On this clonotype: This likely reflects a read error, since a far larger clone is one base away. The CDR3 loop is CASSLAGTGFDEQFF. CDR3 nucleotides: TGTGCCAGCAGCTTAGCCGGGACAGGGTTCGACGAGCAGTTCTTC. The chain employs TRBV7-6 and TRBJ2-1, with 9 bases identical to TRBD1. CDR3 length equals 15 residues. J was trimmed by 10 bases and V by 0 bases; bases with no gene match: 7. CDR1 SGHVS and CDR2 FNYEAQ come from the germline V gene.

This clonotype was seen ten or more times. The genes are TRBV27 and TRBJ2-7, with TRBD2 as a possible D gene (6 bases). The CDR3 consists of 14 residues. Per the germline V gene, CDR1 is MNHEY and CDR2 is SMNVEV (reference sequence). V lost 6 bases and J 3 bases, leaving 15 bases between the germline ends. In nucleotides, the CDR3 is TGTGCCAGCAGCCCGGCGGGAAGTGGCTACGAGCAGTACTTC. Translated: CASSPAGSGYEQYF.

CDR3 nucleotides: TGCAGTGCTAGAGTGGGACAGGAGAAAGGCTACACCTTC. This translates into CSARVGQEKGYTF. The chain has TRBV20-1 and TRBJ1-2, with 8 positions matching TRBD1. Germline values: CDR1 DFQATT, CDR2 SNEGSKA (reference sequence). Germline trimming cut 1 base from V and 8 bases from J; bases unmatched to any gene: 6. This CDR3 has 13 residues.

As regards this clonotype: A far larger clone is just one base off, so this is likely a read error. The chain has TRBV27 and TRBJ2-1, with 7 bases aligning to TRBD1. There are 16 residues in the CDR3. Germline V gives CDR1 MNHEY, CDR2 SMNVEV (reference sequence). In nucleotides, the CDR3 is TGTGCCAACAGTTCCTCGACAGGGAAAAGTGGCAATGAGCAGTTCTTC. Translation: CANSSSTGKSGNEQFF.

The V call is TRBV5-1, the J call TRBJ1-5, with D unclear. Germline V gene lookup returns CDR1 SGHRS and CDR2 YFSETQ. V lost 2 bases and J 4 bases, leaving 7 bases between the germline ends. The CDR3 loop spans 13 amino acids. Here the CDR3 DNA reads TGCGCCAGCAGCTTCGACGGGAATCAGCCCCAGCATTTT. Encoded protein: CASSFDGNQPQHF. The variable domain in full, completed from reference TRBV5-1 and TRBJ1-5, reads KAGVTQTPRYLIKTRGQQVTLSCSPISGHRSVSWYQQTPGQGLQFLFEYFSETQRNKGNFPGRFSGRQFSNSRSEMNVSTLELGDSALYLCASSFDGNQPQHFGDGTRLSIL.

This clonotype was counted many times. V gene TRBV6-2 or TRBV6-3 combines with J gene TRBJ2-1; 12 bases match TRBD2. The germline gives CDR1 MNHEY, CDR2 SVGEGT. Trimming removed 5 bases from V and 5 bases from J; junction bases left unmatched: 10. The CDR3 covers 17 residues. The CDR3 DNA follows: TGTGCCAGCAGTGACTTCTTGGCTAGCGGGAGGGACAATGAGCAGTTCTTC. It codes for CASSDFLASGRDNEQFF.

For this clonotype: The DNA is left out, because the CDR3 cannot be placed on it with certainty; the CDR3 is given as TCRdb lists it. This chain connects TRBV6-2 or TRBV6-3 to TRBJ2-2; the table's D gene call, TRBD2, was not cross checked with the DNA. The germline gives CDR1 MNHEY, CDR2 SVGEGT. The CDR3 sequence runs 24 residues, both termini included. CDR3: CASSEVSGGADTQYFGPGTGELFF.

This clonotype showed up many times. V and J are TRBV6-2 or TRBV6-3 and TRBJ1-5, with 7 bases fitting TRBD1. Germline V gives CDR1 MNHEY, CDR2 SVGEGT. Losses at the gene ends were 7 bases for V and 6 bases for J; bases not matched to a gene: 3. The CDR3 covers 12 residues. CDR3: CASTTGVQPQHF. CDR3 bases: TGTGCCAGCACTACAGGGGTTCAGCCCCAGCATTTT.

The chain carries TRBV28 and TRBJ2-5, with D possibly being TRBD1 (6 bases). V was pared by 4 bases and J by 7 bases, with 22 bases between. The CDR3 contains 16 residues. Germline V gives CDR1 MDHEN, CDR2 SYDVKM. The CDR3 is CASSSFTITGLGTQYF. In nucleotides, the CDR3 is TGTGCCAGCAGTTCTTTTACCATCACAGGGTTAGGGACCCAGTACTTC.

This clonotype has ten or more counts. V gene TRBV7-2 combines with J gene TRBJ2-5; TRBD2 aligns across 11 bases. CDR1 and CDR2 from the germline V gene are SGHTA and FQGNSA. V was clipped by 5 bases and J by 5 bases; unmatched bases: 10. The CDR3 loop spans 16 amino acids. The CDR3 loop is CASSVLAGAVGETQYF. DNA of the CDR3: TGTGCCAGCAGCGTACTAGCGGGAGCAGTAGGGGAGACCCAGTACTTC.

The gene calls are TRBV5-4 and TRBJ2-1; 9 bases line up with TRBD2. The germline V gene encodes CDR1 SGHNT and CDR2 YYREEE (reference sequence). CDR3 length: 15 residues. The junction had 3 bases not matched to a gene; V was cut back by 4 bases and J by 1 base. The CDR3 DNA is TGTGCCAGCAGCCGGACTAGCGATTCCTACAATGAGCAGTTCTTC. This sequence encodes CASSRTSDSYNEQFF.

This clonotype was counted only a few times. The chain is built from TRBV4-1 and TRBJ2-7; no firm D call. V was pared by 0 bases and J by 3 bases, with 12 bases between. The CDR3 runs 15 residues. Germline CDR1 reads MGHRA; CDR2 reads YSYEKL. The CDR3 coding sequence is TGCGCCAGCAGCCAAGACATGAGTGGCGGCTACGAGCAGTACTTC. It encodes CASSQDMSGGYEQYF.

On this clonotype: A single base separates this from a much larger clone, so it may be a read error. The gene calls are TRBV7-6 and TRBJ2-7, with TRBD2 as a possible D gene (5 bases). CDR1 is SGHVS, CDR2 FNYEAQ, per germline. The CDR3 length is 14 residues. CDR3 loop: CAGSPIQAGGGQYF. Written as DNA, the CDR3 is TGTGCCGGCAGCCCTATCCAGGCCGGAGGTGGGCAGTACTTC.

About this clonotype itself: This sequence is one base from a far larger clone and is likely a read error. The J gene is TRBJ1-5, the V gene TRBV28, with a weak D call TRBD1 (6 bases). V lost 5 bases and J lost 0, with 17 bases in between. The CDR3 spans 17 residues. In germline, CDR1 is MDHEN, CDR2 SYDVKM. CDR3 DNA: TGTGCCAGCAGTGACGATGTTCAGGGGCATAGCAATCAGCCCCAGCATTTT. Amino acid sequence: CASSDDVQGHSNQPQHF.

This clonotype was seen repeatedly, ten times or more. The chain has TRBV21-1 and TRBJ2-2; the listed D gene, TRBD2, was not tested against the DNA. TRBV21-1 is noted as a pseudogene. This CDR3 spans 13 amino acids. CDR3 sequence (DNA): TGTGCCAGACTAGCAGGCGGCACCGGGGAGCTGTTTTTT. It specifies CARLAGGTGELFF.

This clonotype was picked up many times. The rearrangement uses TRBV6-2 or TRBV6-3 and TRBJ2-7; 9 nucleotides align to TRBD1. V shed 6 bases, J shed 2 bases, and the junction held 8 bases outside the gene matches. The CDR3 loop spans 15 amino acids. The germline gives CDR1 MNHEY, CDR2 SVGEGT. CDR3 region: CASRRPGQGPYEQYF. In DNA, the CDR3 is TGTGCCAGCAGGAGGCCGGGACAGGGCCCCTACGAGCAGTACTTC.